This T cell receptor beta chain was recovered during a study of shared clonotypes between healthy human individuals. The CDR3 is 16 amino acids. V was clipped by 4 bases and J by 5 bases; unmatched bases: 5. Germline V gene sequence: CDR1 SGHRS, CDR2 YFSETQ. Clones were read by immunoSEQ multiplex PCR, and TCRdb kept only the in-frame ones, dropping some. The sample shows roughly 500,000 clones, 76% of them seen only once. J is TRBJ2-2 and V is TRBV5-1; 13 bases fit TRBD2. Material for sequencing was PBMCs. This clonotype originated in a woman aged 40 to 50 in good health. Some clones in this sample may be carry-over from other donors' samples. The CDR3 DNA reads TGCGCCAGCAGCCCGGGACTAGCGGGATTTACCGGGGAGCTGTTTTTT. Amino acid sequence: CASSPGLAGFTGELFF.